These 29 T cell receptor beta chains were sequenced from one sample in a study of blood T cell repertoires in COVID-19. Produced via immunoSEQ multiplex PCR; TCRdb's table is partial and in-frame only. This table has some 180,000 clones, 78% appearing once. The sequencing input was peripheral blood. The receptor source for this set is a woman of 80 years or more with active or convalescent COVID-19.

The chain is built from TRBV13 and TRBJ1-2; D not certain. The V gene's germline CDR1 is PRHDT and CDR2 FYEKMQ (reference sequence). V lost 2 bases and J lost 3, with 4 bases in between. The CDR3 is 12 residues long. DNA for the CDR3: TGTGCCAGCAGCTTACGGGACTATGGCTACACCTTC. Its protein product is CASSLRDYGYTF. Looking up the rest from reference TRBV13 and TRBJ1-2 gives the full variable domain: AAGVIQSPRHLIKEKRETATLKCYPIPRHDTVYWYQQGPGQDPQFLISFYEKMQSDKGSIPDRFSAQQFSDYHSELNMSSLELGDSALYFCASSLRDYGYTFGSGTRLTVV.

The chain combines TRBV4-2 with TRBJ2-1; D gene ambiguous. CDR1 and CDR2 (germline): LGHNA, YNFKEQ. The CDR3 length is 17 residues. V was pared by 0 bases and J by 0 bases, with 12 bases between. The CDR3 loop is CASSQDLGIFSYNEQFF. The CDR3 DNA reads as TGTGCCAGCAGCCAAGATCTAGGAATCTTCTCCTACAATGAGCAGTTCTTC.

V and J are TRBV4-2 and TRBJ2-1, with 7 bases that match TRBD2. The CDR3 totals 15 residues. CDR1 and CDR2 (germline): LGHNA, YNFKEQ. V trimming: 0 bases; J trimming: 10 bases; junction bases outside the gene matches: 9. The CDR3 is CASSQDLQRGLEQFF. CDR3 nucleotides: TGTGCCAGCAGCCAAGATCTGCAGCGGGGTCTAGAGCAGTTCTTC.

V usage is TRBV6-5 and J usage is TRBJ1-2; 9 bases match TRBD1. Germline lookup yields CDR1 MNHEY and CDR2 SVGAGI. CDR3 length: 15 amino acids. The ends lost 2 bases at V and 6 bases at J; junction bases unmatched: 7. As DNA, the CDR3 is TGTGCCAGCAGTTACCCAGGACAGGGGAGGGATGGCTACACCTTC. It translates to CASSYPGQGRDGYTF.

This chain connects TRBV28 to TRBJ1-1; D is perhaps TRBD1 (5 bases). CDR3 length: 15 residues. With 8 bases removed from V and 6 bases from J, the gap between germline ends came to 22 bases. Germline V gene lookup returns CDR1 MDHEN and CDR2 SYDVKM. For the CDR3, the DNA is TGTGCCAGCTTAGTCCGTTGGGGCATCAGATCTGAAGCTTTCTTT. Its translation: CASLVRWGIRSEAFF.

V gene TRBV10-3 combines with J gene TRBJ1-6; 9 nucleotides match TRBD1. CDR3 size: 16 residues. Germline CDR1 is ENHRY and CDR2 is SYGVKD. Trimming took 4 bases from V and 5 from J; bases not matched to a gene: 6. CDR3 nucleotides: TGTGCCATCAGTGGGGGACAGGGCGCGAATAATTCACCCCTCCACTTT. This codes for CAISGGQGANNSPLHF.

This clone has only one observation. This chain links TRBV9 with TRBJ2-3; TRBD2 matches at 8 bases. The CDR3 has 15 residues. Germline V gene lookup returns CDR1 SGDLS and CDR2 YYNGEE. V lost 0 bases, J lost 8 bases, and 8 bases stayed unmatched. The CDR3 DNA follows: TGTGCCAGCAGCGTAGTAACTAGCGGCGGAGCTACGCAGTATTTT. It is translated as CASSVVTSGGATQYF.

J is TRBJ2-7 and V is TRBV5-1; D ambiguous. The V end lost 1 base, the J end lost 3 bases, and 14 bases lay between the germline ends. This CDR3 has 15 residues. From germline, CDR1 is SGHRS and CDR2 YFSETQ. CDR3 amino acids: CASSLFGHNGYEQYF. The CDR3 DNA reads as TGCGCCAGCAGCTTGTTTGGGCATAATGGCTACGAGCAGTACTTC.

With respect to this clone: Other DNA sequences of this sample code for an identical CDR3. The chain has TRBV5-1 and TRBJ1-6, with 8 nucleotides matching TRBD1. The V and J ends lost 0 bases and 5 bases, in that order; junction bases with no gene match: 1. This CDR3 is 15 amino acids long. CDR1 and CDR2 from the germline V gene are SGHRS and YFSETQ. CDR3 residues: CASSLGTGNNSPLHF. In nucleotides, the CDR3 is TGCGCCAGCAGCTTGGGGACAGGGAATAATTCACCCCTCCACTTT.

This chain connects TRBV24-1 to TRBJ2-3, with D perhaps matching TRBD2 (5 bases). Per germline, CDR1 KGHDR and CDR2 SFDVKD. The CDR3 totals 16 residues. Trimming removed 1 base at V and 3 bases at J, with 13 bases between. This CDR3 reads CATSDLPGIVTDTQYF. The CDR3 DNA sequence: TGTGCCACCAGTGATTTACCCGGGATAGTTACAGATACGCAGTATTTT.

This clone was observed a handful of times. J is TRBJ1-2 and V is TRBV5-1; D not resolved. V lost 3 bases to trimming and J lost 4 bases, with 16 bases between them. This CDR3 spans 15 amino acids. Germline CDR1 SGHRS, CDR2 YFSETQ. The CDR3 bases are TGCGCCAGCAGCTCCACCTCGGGAACCACCTATGGCTACACCTTC. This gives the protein CASSSTSGTTYGYTF.

CDR3: CASSYTRQGNYGYTF. DNA of the CDR3: TGTGCCAGCAGTTATACCCGACAGGGTAACTATGGCTACACCTTC. The chain employs TRBV6-5 and TRBJ1-2, with 7 bases fitting TRBD1. Germline trimming cut 3 bases from V and 1 base from J; bases unmatched to any gene: 5. CDR1 is MNHEY, CDR2 SVGAGI, per germline. The CDR3 has 15 residues.

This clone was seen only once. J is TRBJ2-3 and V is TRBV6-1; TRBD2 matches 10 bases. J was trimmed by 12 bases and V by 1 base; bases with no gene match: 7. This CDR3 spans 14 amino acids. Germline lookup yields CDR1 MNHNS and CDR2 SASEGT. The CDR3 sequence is CASSEEVAGGKQYF. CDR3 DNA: TGTGCCAGCAGTGAAGAGGTAGCGGGGGGTAAACAGTATTTT.

The CDR3 nucleotides read TGTGCCAGCAGCCAAACTGGGGGGTCTAGCAATCAGCCCCAGCATTTT. Protein: CASSQTGGSSNQPQHF. This rearrangement joins TRBV4-2 to TRBJ1-5; tentatively, D is TRBD1 (5 bases). CDR1 and CDR2 from the germline V gene are LGHNA and YNFKEQ. Deletions cut 2 bases from V and 0 bases from J, with 11 bases between. The CDR3 has 16 residues.

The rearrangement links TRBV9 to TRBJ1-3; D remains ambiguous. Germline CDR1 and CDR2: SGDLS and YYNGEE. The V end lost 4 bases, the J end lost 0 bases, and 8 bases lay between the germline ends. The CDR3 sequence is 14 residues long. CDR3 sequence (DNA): TGTGCCAGCAGCCTATTGAGCTCTGGAAACACCATATATTTT. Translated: CASSLLSSGNTIYF.

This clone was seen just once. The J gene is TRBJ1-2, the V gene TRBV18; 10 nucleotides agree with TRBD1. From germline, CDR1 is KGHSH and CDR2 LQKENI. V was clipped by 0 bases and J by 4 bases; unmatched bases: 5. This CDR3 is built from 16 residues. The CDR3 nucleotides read TGTGCCAGCTCACCACCGAAGGGACAGGGGAGCTATGGCTACACCTTC. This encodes CASSPPKGQGSYGYTF.

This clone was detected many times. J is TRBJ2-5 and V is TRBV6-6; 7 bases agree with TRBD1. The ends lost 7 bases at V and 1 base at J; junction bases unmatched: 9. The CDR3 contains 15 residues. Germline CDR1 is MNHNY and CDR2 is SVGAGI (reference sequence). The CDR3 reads CASTPTGALQETQYF. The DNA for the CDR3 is TGTGCCAGCACCCCAACAGGGGCTCTCCAAGAGACCCAGTACTTC.

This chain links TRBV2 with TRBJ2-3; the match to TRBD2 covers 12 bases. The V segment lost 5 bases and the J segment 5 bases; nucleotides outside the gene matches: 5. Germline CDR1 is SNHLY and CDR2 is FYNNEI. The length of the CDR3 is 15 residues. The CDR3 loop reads CASSRTSGVIDTQYF. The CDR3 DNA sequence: TGTGCCAGCAGTCGGACTAGCGGGGTGATAGATACGCAGTATTTT. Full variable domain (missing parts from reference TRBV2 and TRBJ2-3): EPEVTQTPSHQVTQMGQEVILRCVPISNHLYFYWYRQILGQKVEFLVSFYNNEISEKSEIFDDQFSVERPDGSNFTLKIRSTKLEDSAMYFCASSRTSGVIDTQYFGPGTRLTVL.

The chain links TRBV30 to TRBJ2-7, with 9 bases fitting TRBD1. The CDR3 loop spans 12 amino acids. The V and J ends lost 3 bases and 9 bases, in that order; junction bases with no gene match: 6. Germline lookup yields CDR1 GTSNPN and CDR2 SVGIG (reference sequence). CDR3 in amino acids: CAWSVGQGMQYF. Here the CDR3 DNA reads TGTGCCTGGAGCGTCGGACAGGGGATGCAGTACTTC.

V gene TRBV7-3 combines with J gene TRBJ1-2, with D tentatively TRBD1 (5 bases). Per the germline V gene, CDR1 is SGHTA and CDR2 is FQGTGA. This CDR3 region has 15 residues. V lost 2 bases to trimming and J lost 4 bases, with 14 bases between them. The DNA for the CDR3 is TGTGCCAGCAGCTTATACGTTGGGGGAGGCTATGGCTACACCTTC. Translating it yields CASSLYVGGGYGYTF. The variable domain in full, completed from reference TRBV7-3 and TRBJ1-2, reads GAGVSQTPSNKVTEKGKYVELRCDPISGHTALYWYRQSLGQGPEFLIYFQGTGAADDSGLPNDRFFAVRPEGSVSTLKIQRTERGDSAVYLCASSLYVGGGYGYTFGSGTRLTVV.

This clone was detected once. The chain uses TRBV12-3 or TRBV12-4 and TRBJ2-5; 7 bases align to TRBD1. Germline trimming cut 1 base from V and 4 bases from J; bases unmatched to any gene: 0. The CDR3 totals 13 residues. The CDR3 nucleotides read TGTGCCAGCAGTTTAGACAGGGGAGAGACCCAGTACTTC. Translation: CASSLDRGETQYF.

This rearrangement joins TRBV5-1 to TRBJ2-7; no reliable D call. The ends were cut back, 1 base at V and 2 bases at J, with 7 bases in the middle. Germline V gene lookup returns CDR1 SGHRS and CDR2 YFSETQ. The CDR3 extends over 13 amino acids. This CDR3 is CASSLTVTYEQYF. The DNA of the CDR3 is TGCGCCAGCAGCTTGACAGTTACCTACGAGCAGTACTTC.

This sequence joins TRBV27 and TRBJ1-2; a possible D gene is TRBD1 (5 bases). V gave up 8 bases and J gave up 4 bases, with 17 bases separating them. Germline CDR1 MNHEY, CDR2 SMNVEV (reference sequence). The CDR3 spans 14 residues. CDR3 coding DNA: TGTGCCAGCTGGGGCCTGTCCCCTGTCTATGGCTACACCTTC. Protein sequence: CASWGLSPVYGYTF.

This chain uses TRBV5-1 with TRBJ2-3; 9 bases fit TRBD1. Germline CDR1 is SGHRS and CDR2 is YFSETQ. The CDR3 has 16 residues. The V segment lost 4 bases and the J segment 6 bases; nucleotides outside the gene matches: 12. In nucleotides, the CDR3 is TGCGCCAGCAGCAGGCGAGGACAGGGGTATAGGGATACGCAGTATTTT. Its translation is CASSRRGQGYRDTQYF.

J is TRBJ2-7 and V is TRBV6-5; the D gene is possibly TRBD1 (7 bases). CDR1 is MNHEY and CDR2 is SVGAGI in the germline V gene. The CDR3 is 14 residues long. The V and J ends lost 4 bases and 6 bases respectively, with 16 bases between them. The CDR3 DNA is TGTGCCAGCAGTTCCGACAGGGAGGCAACCGAGCAGTACTTC. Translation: CASSSDREATEQYF.

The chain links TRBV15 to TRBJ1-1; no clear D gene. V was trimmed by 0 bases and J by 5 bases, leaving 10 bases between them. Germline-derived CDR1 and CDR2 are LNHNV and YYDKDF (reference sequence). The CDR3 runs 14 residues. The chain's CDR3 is CATSRDRGGTEAFF. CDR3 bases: TGTGCCACCAGCAGAGATCGTGGAGGGACTGAAGCTTTCTTT.

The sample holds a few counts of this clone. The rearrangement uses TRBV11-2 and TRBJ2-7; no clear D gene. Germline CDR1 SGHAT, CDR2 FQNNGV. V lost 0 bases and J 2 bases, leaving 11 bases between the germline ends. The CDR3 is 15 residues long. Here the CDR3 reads CASSLDRMETYEQYF. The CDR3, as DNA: TGTGCCAGCAGCTTAGATCGGATGGAGACCTACGAGCAGTACTTC. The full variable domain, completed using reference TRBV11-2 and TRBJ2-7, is EAGVAQSPRYKIIEKRQSVAFWCNPISGHATLYWYQQILGQGPKLLIQFQNNGVVDDSQLPKDRFSAERLKGVDSTLKIQPAKLEDSAVYLCASSLDRMETYEQYFGPGTRLTVT.

This CDR3 reads CSVVAGIGETQYF. The CDR3 coding sequence is TGCAGCGTTGTGGCGGGGATAGGAGAGACCCAGTACTTC. The chain is built from TRBV29-1 and TRBJ2-5; a weak D match, TRBD2 (6 bases). Trimming pared 4 bases from V and 4 bases from J, leaving 13 bases between. This CDR3 has 13 residues. Germline V gene lookup returns CDR1 SQVTM and CDR2 ANQGSEA.

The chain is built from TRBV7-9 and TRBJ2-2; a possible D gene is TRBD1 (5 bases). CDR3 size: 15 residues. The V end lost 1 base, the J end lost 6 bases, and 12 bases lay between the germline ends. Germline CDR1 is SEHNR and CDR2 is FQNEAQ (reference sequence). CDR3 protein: CASSLVAGYSGELFF. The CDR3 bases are TGTGCCAGCAGCTTAGTGGCAGGGTACTCCGGGGAGCTGTTTTTT.